This T cell receptor beta chain was sequenced for a study of shared clonotypes between healthy human individuals (TCRdb year 2020). At the level of the whole study: Three men and a couple of women, aged 18 to 49 years, made up the cohort. To estimate repertoire size and how much clonotype sharing occurs between individuals, the study deeply sequenced the blood TCR repertoires of five healthy adults. To increase sequencing depth and limit assay-specific biases, different laboratories used diverse techniques to prepare libraries and sequence TCR repertoires. Per donor, leukapheresis produced somewhere between about 0.9 and 9 billion PBMCs. The paper's findings and limits, for the study overall: The small number of donors limited the genetic and exposure-history diversity represented. Based on pairwise subsampling, the degree of clonotype sharing among donors was expected to be affected by sequencing depth. Sampling was limited to blood, and TCR repertoires in tissue likely differ from TCR repertoires in blood.

A word on this clone: The antigen it recognizes is unknown. The sample holds no much larger clone one base away, and base qualities are not on file.

The donors were healthy, HIV-negative adults who had no recently reported acute infections or vaccinations. Every donor was a Caucasian adult living in Nashville, Tennessee, USA. In the unsorted samples, roughly 90 million PBMCs were counted, and genomic DNA was extracted using the QIAamp DNA Blood Mini kit. Blood was obtained by leukapheresis, after which PBMCs were separated by Ficoll-Histopaque density gradient centrifugation and cryopreserved in liquid nitrogen vapor phase. TCR CDR3 regions were amplified from genomic DNA by multiplex PCR using the deep immunoSEQ assay. Genomic DNA extracted from each cell subset was distributed evenly over all wells of several immunoSEQ 96-well plates, and each plate served as one replicate. For unsorted PBMC, roughly 330 ng of genomic DNA, equivalent to roughly 30,000 T cell genomes, went into each replicate PCR. Ten immunoSEQ deep assay plates were used to sequence the unsorted PBMC genomic DNA. The purified libraries were quantified using a Qubit 3.0 fluorometer, sized with a Bioanalyzer 2100, and then quantified again using the KAPA Library Quantification kit. A separate single-read 150-cycle Illumina NextSeq 550 flow cell was used to sequence each immunoSEQ 96-well plate. The authors processed their data as follows. Because only junctional sequences without quality scores were contained in the immunoSEQ output, filtering matching that applied to full-length reads could not be performed. To assign V/J genes and CDR3, sequences were annotated against IMGT germline references using PyIR, a Python wrapper for IgBLAST v1.9. Any read was removed if the V/J assignment was weak (E-value above 1e-6), the CDR3 was missing, or the read contained stop codons, out-of-frame junctions, or ambiguous translated residues. V3J clonotypes were defined as sequences sharing an identical inferred V gene, J gene, and CDR3 amino acid sequence. The percentage overlap between two repertoires was calculated by dividing the number of shared unique clonotypes by the size of the smaller repertoire. RTK rarefaction, the Chao1 estimator, and Recon v2.1 estimates of unobserved clonotypes were used to assess repertoire richness. In TCRdb, the immuneACCESS table is reduced to in-frame sequences with V and J assigned. These tables do not hold every clone; where another copy was compared, an unresolved V gene accounts for under half, and the others remain unexplained. D and trimming come from the DNA, and the V and J calls and clone size come from that table. For this sample the table gives around 440,000 clones, of which 75% to 80% were detected only once. Approximately 12% of the sample is held by the ten biggest clonotypes.

The sequenced sample consisted of PBMCs. The TCR comes from a woman aged 40-49 years in good health. Some clones in this sample may be carry-over from other donors' samples.

The CDR3: CAWGIGNTIYF. The sequenced DNA is TGTGCCTGGGGGATTGGAAACACCATATATTTT. The sequence joins TRBV30 to TRBJ1-3; the D gene is not confidently resolved. Taken from the germline V gene (reference sequence), the CDR1 and CDR2 loops are GTSNPN and SVGIG. V lost 5 bases and J lost 3 bases; the stretch between them is 5 bases long. The CDR3 has 11 amino acids, counting the end cysteine and phenylalanine. The retained sequence is limited to the CDR3, 33 bases, with the frame set at the first base.